The TCR beta chain described here comes from a study of Ad26.COV2.S vaccination and SARS-CoV-2 variants. Study-level background: Intramuscular Ad26.COV2.S at 5x10^10 or 1x10^11 viral particles.

Germline V lookup: CDR1 MDHEN, CDR2 SYDVKM. V shed 5 bases and J shed 8 bases, with 15 bases lying between them. The CDR3 extends over 13 amino acids. This clone has more than one count but fewer than ten. The treatment here: roughly 20 received Ad26.COV2.S at low or high dose, single or two shots; roughly 5 received placebo; per-sample allocation not given. The samples date from day 63 after the first vaccine or placebo injection. Profiling relied on immunoSEQ multiplex PCR, and the TCRdb table lists in-frame clones only, not all of them. The data contain about 480,000 clones, roughly 87% of them seen just once; the ten biggest clones take up about 13%.

Sequenced material: peripheral blood, taken in a trial of Ad26.COV2.S vaccine versus placebo. This chain uses TRBV28 with TRBJ1-2; possible D gene TRBD1, 5 bases. This TCR came from a person between 18 and 60 years old who received the Ad26.COV2.S COVID-19 vaccine or a placebo. The CDR3: CASSTLGGWGYTF. The DNA of the CDR3 is TGTGCCAGCAGTACCCTGGGGGGTTGGGGCTACACCTTC.